The 23 T cell receptor beta chains below come from one sample, sequenced in a study of blood T cell repertoires in COVID-19. Assay used: immunoSEQ multiplex PCR; TCRdb lists only in-frame clones, some missing. This sample carries roughly 93,000 clones, roughly 80% of them seen once, and the ten largest clones take around 10%. Sequencing was done on a sample of peripheral blood. The receptors stem from an elderly woman with acute or convalescent COVID-19.

This clone was observed a few times. The chain recombines TRBV10-3 with TRBJ2-7; TRBD2 matches 9 bases. This CDR3 has 14 amino acids. V dropped 6 bases and J dropped 4; count of bases not matched to a gene: 7. The germline gives CDR1 ENHRY, CDR2 SYGVKD. The CDR3 DNA sequence: TGTGCCATCAGGACTAGCGGCTCGAGTTACGAGCAGTACTTC. It specifies CAIRTSGSSYEQYF.

The chain joins TRBV11-2 to TRBJ1-2; the D gene is possibly TRBD1 (5 bases). Trimming left V 5 bases short and J 9 bases short, with 16 bases between. The CDR3 is 13 amino acids. The germline CDR1 and CDR2 sequences are SGHAT and FQNNGV. CDR3 residues: CASSLFGGDRYTF. In DNA, the CDR3 is TGTGCCAGCAGCCTTTTCGGGGGTGATCGCTACACCTTC.

In this sample, this clone turned up a few times. The chain couples TRBV29-1 to TRBJ1-6; D is unclear. The germline V gene has CDR1 SQVTM and CDR2 ANQGSEA. Deletions cut 0 bases from V and 3 bases from J, with 21 bases between. The CDR3 sequence is 19 residues long. DNA of the CDR3: TGCAGCGTTGAAGATCTGAAGGGAGGAGGTGAGGGCTATAATTCACCCCTCCACTTT. Translating it yields CSVEDLKGGGEGYNSPLHF.

V usage is TRBV7-9 and J usage is TRBJ1-2, with 7 nucleotides matching TRBD1. CDR1 is SEHNR, CDR2 FQNEAQ, per germline (reference sequence). This CDR3 contains 13 residues. J was trimmed by 6 bases and V by 4 bases; bases with no gene match: 5. CDR3 in DNA: TGTGCCAGCAGCTCGACAGGGAAGGATGGCTACACCTTC. Translation gives CASSSTGKDGYTF.

This clone was seen only once. The chain uses TRBV7-8 and TRBJ1-1; 10 nucleotides align to TRBD1. Per germline, CDR1 SGHVS and CDR2 FQNEAQ. With 5 bases clipped from V and 6 bases from J, the junction kept 6 bases outside the gene matches. The CDR3 length is 14 residues. DNA for the CDR3: TGTGCCAGCAGCCGCGGACAGGGGGTGTCTGAAGCTTTCTTT. Translated: CASSRGQGVSEAFF.

The chain recombines TRBV2 with TRBJ1-6; D remains unclear. The germline gives CDR1 SNHLY, CDR2 FYNNEI. CDR3 size: 15 residues. Trimming cost V 7 bases and J 8 bases, with 18 bases left between them. The CDR3 is CASNRWAPGYSPLHF. The DNA for the CDR3 is TGTGCCAGCAATCGGTGGGCGCCCGGTTATTCACCCCTCCACTTT.

This chain joins TRBV28 and TRBJ2-3; 10 positions match TRBD2. Trimming at V came to 5 bases and at J to 3 bases, leaving 14 bases not matched to a gene. The CDR3 has 18 amino acids. Germline loops: CDR1 MDHEN, CDR2 SYDVKM. The CDR3 DNA sequence: TGTGCCAGCAGTCTCGACGTAGCGGGGGGATGGGGTACAGATACGCAGTATTTT. Encoded protein: CASSLDVAGGWGTDTQYF. The complete variable domain, with remaining parts taken from reference TRBV28 and TRBJ2-3, reads DVKVTQSSRYLVKRTGEKVFLECVQDMDHENMFWYRQDPGLGLRLIYFSYDVKMKEKGDIPEGYSVSREKKERFSLILESASTNQTSMYLCASSLDVAGGWGTDTQYFGPGTRLTVL.

The chain uses TRBV19 and TRBJ1-4; possible D gene TRBD1, 5 bases. CDR1 and CDR2 (germline): LNHDA, SQIVND (reference sequence). This CDR3 is 17 amino acids long. V shed 2 bases and J shed 3 bases, with 16 bases lying between them. Here the CDR3 reads CASSIWGRDYSNEKLFF. The CDR3 bases are TGTGCCAGTAGTATATGGGGCAGGGACTATTCTAATGAAAAACTGTTTTTT.

The chain combines TRBV11-3 with TRBJ2-3; the D gene is possibly TRBD2 (6 bases). The CDR3 is 13 residues long. CDR1 is SGHNT and CDR2 is YENEEA in the germline V gene. V was clipped by 2 bases and J by 7 bases, with 10 bases between them. The DNA of the CDR3 is TGTGCCAGCAGCTTAAGCGGGCTTAATACGCAGTATTTT. This translates into CASSLSGLNTQYF.

The chain joins TRBV21-1 to TRBJ2-7; the tabulated D call, TRBD1, remains unverified against the DNA. TRBV21-1 is recorded as a pseudogene. The CDR3 totals 16 residues. CDR3 sequence (DNA): TGTGCCAGCAGCAAACACCGCAGGGTGGGGACCTACGAGCAGTACTTC. Amino acid sequence: CASSKHRRVGTYEQYF.

The chain carries TRBV2 and TRBJ2-1, with TRBD2 identical over 10 bases. CDR1 is SNHLY, CDR2 FYNNEI, per germline. The CDR3 runs 14 residues. V trimming: 5 bases; J trimming: 9 bases; junction bases outside the gene matches: 7. Here the CDR3 DNA reads TGTGCCAGCAGTATGGGAGTAGCGGGGGGTGAGCAGTTCTTC. Its protein is CASSMGVAGGEQFF.

About this clone itself: At one end, the junction sequence differs from germline, possibly due to a read error. The V gene is TRBV5-1, the J gene TRBJ2-3; 7 bases map to TRBD1. The CDR3 consists of 14 residues. Looked up from germline, CDR1 is SGHRS and CDR2 is YFSETQ. The CDR3 reads CASSKDRAPDTQYF. The CDR3 region has the DNA TGCGCTAGCAGCAAAGACAGGGCTCCGGATACGCAGTATTTT.

The chain links TRBV5-1 to TRBJ1-1; TRBD1 matches 7 bases. The CDR3 length is 13 residues. The V gene end was trimmed by 4 bases and the J gene end by 8 bases; junction bases not matched to a gene: 8. The V gene's germline CDR1 is SGHRS and CDR2 YFSETQ. The CDR3 DNA sequence: TGCGCCAGCAGCCTAATTCCGGGACAGGAAGCTTTCTTT. Its translation: CASSLIPGQEAFF.

The chain couples TRBV10-1 to TRBJ1-1; 7 nucleotides agree with TRBD1. Germline-derived CDR1 and CDR2 are WNHNN and SYGVQD (reference sequence). This CDR3 contains 13 residues. The V segment lost 9 bases and the J segment 4 bases; nucleotides outside the gene matches: 8. This CDR3 reads CASSPGQFTEAFF. For the CDR3, the DNA is TGCGCCAGTTCACCGGGACAGTTCACTGAAGCTTTCTTT.

V and J are TRBV5-5 and TRBJ1-2; no clear D. CDR3 size: 16 residues. V gave up 4 bases and J gave up 4 bases, with 20 bases separating them. The germline CDR1 and CDR2 sequences are SGHKS and YYEKEE (reference sequence). The CDR3 sequence: CASSQLTTEWSYGYTF. The DNA for the CDR3 is TGTGCCAGCAGCCAGCTTACCACGGAATGGAGCTATGGCTACACCTTC.

This clone was recorded once. This chain uses TRBV4-3 with TRBJ1-6, with unresolved D. Per the germline V gene, CDR1 is LGHNA and CDR2 is YSLEER. The CDR3 sequence is 13 residues long. V shed 6 bases and J shed 7 bases, with 10 bases lying between them. This CDR3 reads CASSYWENSPLHF. The CDR3 bases are TGCGCCAGCAGTTACTGGGAGAATTCACCCCTCCACTTT.

CDR3 DNA sequence: TGTGCCAGCAAATACAGGGGCGCCACCGGGGAGCTGTTTTTT. This sequence encodes CASKYRGATGELFF. The J gene is TRBJ2-2, the V gene TRBV13; 7 bases align to TRBD1. Trimming removed 7 bases from V and 4 bases from J; junction bases left unmatched: 6. This CDR3 is built from 14 residues. Germline-derived CDR1 and CDR2 are PRHDT and FYEKMQ (reference sequence).

The V gene is TRBV6-5, the J gene TRBJ1-2; a possible D gene is TRBD1 (6 bases). The CDR3 extends over 13 amino acids. Germline loops: CDR1 MNHEY, CDR2 SVGAGI. Deletions cut 8 bases from V and 0 bases from J, with 10 bases between. The CDR3 protein is CASSTGPNYGYTF. The DNA for the CDR3 is TGTGCCAGCTCGACAGGACCTAACTATGGCTACACCTTC.

Comments on this clone: Relative to the germline gene, one junction end is altered; a read error may explain this. The chain links TRBV19 to TRBJ1-1; D gene uncertain. The CDR3 sequence is 16 residues long. Germline CDR1 and CDR2: LNHDA and SQIVND (reference sequence). The CDR3 nucleotides are TGTGCCAGTAGGATAGCGGGGTTGACCTCTGTGGCTGAAGCTTTCTTT. Translating it yields CASRIAGLTSVAEAFF.

This chain links TRBV5-4 with TRBJ1-2; D not certain. This CDR3 contains 13 residues. Germline V lookup: CDR1 SGHNT, CDR2 YYREEE (reference sequence). V lost 5 bases and J lost 6, with 14 bases in between. CDR3 amino acids: CASRPASVNGYTF. The CDR3 region has the DNA TGTGCCAGCAGACCTGCCTCAGTAAATGGCTACACCTTC.

The chain has TRBV6-2 or TRBV6-3 and TRBJ1-6; 9 bases agree with TRBD1. CDR1 and CDR2 (germline): MNHEY, SVGEGT. The V and J ends lost 4 bases and 7 bases, in that order; junction bases with no gene match: 2. The CDR3 contains 14 residues. CDR3 nucleotides: TGTGCCAGCAGTTCAGGGACAGGGAATTCACCCCTCCACTTT. It yields the protein CASSSGTGNSPLHF.

The chain couples TRBV2 to TRBJ1-5, with TRBD1 matching over 7 bases. Germline CDR1 SNHLY, CDR2 FYNNEI. V lost 6 bases to trimming and J lost 6 bases; unmatched junction nucleotides: 14. This CDR3 has 16 amino acids. CDR3 bases: TGTGCCAGCAGCGCCCAGGGACAGTCGGGTGGTCAGCCCCAGCATTTT. It encodes CASSAQGQSGGQPQHF.

The gene calls are TRBV28 and TRBJ1-5, with D perhaps TRBD1 (6 bases). V was trimmed by 6 bases and J by 4 bases, leaving 10 bases between them. Germline lookup yields CDR1 MDHEN and CDR2 SYDVKM. The CDR3 loop spans 13 amino acids. CDR3 sequence reads: CASRVTGNQPQHF. For the CDR3, the DNA is TGTGCCAGCAGGGTCACAGGGAATCAGCCCCAGCATTTT.